Below are 31 T cell receptor beta chains sequenced from a single sample in a study of blood T cells in healthy people across ages. A J-beta primer mix and a sample-barcoded 5' primer were used in a second PCR of roughly 6 to 12 cycles. TCRdb re-called the 5' RACE reads through MiXCR, storing one row per CDR3 protein. The sample has about 830,000 distinct CDR3 sequences; 62% are singletons. The sequencing sample was made of blood. Every receptor here comes from a man in his thirties or forties in good health.

The chain couples TRBV3-1 to TRBJ1-2; weak D call: TRBD1 (6 bases). Between the trimmed V and J ends, which lost 0 bases and 12 bases, there was a span of 14 bases. This CDR3 has 13 amino acids. Germline values: CDR1 LGHDT, CDR2 YNNKEL (reference sequence). CDR3 bases: TGTGCCAGCAGCCAAGAACGGGGGGCGGAAAACACCTTC. Amino acids: CASSQERGAENTF.

This clonotype was seen only once. V is TRBV12-3 or TRBV12-4 and J is TRBJ2-3, with TRBD2 matching 7 bases. With 7 bases clipped from V and 2 bases from J, the junction kept 9 bases outside the gene matches. The CDR3 is 15 residues long. CDR3 DNA: TGTGCCAGCAATCCACTGGCGGGAGCCACAGATACGCAGTATTTT. It is translated as CASNPLAGATDTQYF.

The chain links TRBV5-1 to TRBJ2-1; 8 positions match TRBD2. J was trimmed by 5 bases and V by 2 bases; bases with no gene match: 6. This CDR3 has 15 amino acids. Per the germline V gene, CDR1 is SGHRS and CDR2 is YFSETQ. For the CDR3, the DNA is TGCGCCAGCAGCTTAGATGCGGGGGGACACAATGAGCAGTTCTTC. Its protein product is CASSLDAGGHNEQFF.

This chain connects TRBV27 to TRBJ2-4; perhaps TRBD2 as D (6 bases). CDR1 is MNHEY, CDR2 SMNVEV, per germline (reference sequence). Deletions cut 0 bases from V and 7 bases from J, with 13 bases between. The CDR3 extends over 15 amino acids. The CDR3 DNA sequence: TGTGCCAGCAGTTTATCGGCCGGGGCGGGGAACATTCAGTACTTC. Protein product: CASSLSAGAGNIQYF.

This clonotype was observed a handful of times. CDR3 bases: TGTGCCATCACGGCCCGTGGGGCAGATACGCAGTATTTT. It codes for CAITARGADTQYF. The chain has TRBV10-3 and TRBJ2-3, with D hard to call. In germline, CDR1 is ENHRY, CDR2 SYGVKD. The CDR3 spans 13 residues. V lost 7 bases, J lost 4 bases, and 12 bases lay in between.

V and J are TRBV7-2 and TRBJ2-3, with D perhaps matching TRBD2 (6 bases). The length of the CDR3 is 15 residues. Germline CDR1 reads SGHTA; CDR2 reads FQGNSA. Trimming cost V 3 bases and J 4 bases, with 14 bases left between them. CDR3 sequence: CASSLWVTGADTQYF. CDR3 nucleotide sequence: TGTGCCAGCAGCTTGTGGGTGACGGGGGCAGATACGCAGTATTTT.

The chain couples TRBV28 to TRBJ2-7; TRBD1 aligns across 9 bases. Germline trimming cut 6 bases from V and 4 bases from J; bases unmatched to any gene: 7. Germline values: CDR1 MDHEN, CDR2 SYDVKM. This CDR3 is 14 amino acids long. CDR3 amino acids: CASRFGTGLYEQYF. The CDR3 DNA sequence: TGTGCCAGCAGGTTTGGGACAGGGTTGTACGAGCAGTACTTC.

This clonotype has a single count. J is TRBJ2-1 and V is TRBV11-3, with TRBD2 matching 7 bases. V dropped 5 bases and J dropped 2; count of bases not matched to a gene: 6. CDR1 is SGHNT and CDR2 is YENEEA in the germline V gene. This CDR3 is 15 amino acids long. CDR3 sequence (DNA): TGTGCCAGCAGCCGTTTCGCGGGGGCCTACAATGAGCAGTTCTTC. It translates to CASSRFAGAYNEQFF.

The chain recombines TRBV15 with TRBJ2-1; 11 bases map to TRBD2. The CDR3 sequence is 17 residues long. Per the germline V gene, CDR1 is LNHNV and CDR2 is YYDKDF (reference sequence). Trimming cost V 8 bases and J 6 bases; bases outside gene matches: 15. CDR3: CATEGPTRLAGFNEQFF. CDR3 nucleotides: TGTGCCACCGAGGGCCCCACACGACTAGCGGGGTTCAATGAGCAGTTCTTC.

The chain links TRBV6-4 to TRBJ2-5, with a tentative D call TRBD2 (5 bases). The CDR3 is made up of 14 amino acids. From germline, CDR1 is MRHNA and CDR2 SNTAGT. Trimming removed 3 bases from V and 7 bases from J, with 15 bases in between. The DNA for the CDR3 is TGTGCCAGCAGTGAATATCCCGGGATCGGGACCCAGTACTTC. This codes for CASSEYPGIGTQYF.

V and J are TRBV11-2 and TRBJ2-4; D possibly corresponds to TRBD1 (6 bases). The J call is uncertain, as TRBJ2-7 better fits the DNA end. Germline CDR1 and CDR2: SGHAT and FQNNGV. The CDR3 is 15 amino acids. DNA of the CDR3: TGTGCCAGCAGCTTAGAGGCGACAGGAGGCAACGAGCAGTACTTC. The encoded protein is CASSLEATGGNEQYF.

This rearrangement joins TRBV13 to TRBJ1-5; TRBD1 aligns across 9 bases. This CDR3 contains 15 residues. CDR1 PRHDT and CDR2 FYEKMQ come from the germline V gene (reference sequence). The V segment lost 5 bases and the J segment 4 bases; nucleotides outside the gene matches: 6. Written as DNA, the CDR3 is TGTGCCAGCAGCCAGGGACAGGGAGGAAATCAGCCCCAGCATTTT. Residues: CASSQGQGGNQPQHF.

This clonotype was picked up one time. The V and J genes are TRBV4-2 and TRBJ2-7; D uncertain. Trimming cost V 0 bases and J 3 bases, with 12 bases left between them. Germline CDR1 and CDR2: LGHNA and YNFKEQ. This CDR3 is 15 amino acids long. CDR3 sequence reads: CASSQDSSENYEQYF. CDR3 bases: TGTGCCAGCAGCCAAGACTCCTCAGAGAACTACGAGCAGTACTTC.

V gene TRBV28 combines with J gene TRBJ2-7, with 7 bases identical to TRBD1. Trimming cost V 6 bases and J 7 bases; bases outside gene matches: 12. The CDR3 consists of 14 residues. Germline CDR1 MDHEN, CDR2 SYDVKM. CDR3: CASRSTGTEKEQYF. The CDR3 DNA is TGTGCCAGCAGATCGACCGGGACAGAGAAAGAGCAGTACTTC.

In its sample, this clonotype was seen a few times. The rearrangement uses TRBV4-3 and TRBJ2-1; either TRBD1 or TRBD2 may fit D (5 bases each). Germline CDR1 reads LGHNA; CDR2 reads YSLEER. This CDR3 region has 16 residues. V was clipped by 0 bases and J by 4 bases, with 13 bases between them. The CDR3 DNA is TGCGCCAGCAGCCAAGATGCAACCGGGGCATACAATGAGCAGTTCTTC. It yields the protein CASSQDATGAYNEQFF.

This chain links TRBV7-9 with TRBJ2-5; D is perhaps TRBD1 (6 bases). V dropped 5 bases and J dropped 5 bases, with 21 bases sitting between them. This CDR3 region has 16 residues. Germline V gene sequence: CDR1 SEHNR, CDR2 FQNEAQ (reference sequence). CDR3 sequence: CASSLTRQAWGETQYF. As DNA, the CDR3 is TGTGCCAGCAGCCTAACTCGACAGGCATGGGGGGAGACCCAGTACTTC.

The chain links TRBV10-3 to TRBJ2-1; 11 bases match TRBD1. The junction had 9 bases not matched to a gene; V was cut back by 10 bases and J by 7 bases. Germline CDR1 ENHRY, CDR2 SYGVKD. The CDR3 totals 14 residues. DNA for the CDR3: TGTGCCACCGGTGGACAGGGGGCTGAGAATGAGCAGTTCTTC. Translation gives CATGGQGAENEQFF.

CDR3 nucleotides: TGTGCCAGCAGCACAGACAGGGCATACCAAGAGACCCAGTTCTTC. Protein product: CASSTDRAYQETQFF. The chain links TRBV27 to TRBJ2-1; 7 nucleotides agree with TRBD1. This CDR3 has 15 amino acids. The ends lost 6 bases at V and 13 bases at J; junction bases unmatched: 18. CDR1 and CDR2 from the germline V gene are MNHEY and SMNVEV (reference sequence).

The chain uses TRBV3-1 and TRBJ1-1; no reliable D call. The V gene's germline CDR1 is LGHDT and CDR2 YNNKEL (reference sequence). The CDR3 has 14 residues. The V end lost 1 base, the J end lost 1 base, and 7 bases lay between the germline ends. The CDR3 region has the DNA TGTGCCAGCAGCCAAGCGTCGCCGAACACTGAAGCTTTCTTT. Its protein is CASSQASPNTEAFF.

CDR3 amino acids: CASYSGSSYNEQFF. The DNA of the CDR3 is TGTGCCAGCTATAGCGGGAGCTCCTACAATGAGCAGTTCTTC. The genes are TRBV12-3 or TRBV12-4 and TRBJ2-1; TRBD2 matches at 9 bases. J lost 0 bases, V lost 8 bases, and 2 bases had no gene match. The CDR3 length is 14 residues.

This clonotype has just a few counts. The J gene is TRBJ2-1, the V gene TRBV20-1; no definite D call. Germline V gives CDR1 DFQATT, CDR2 SNEGSKA (reference sequence). The CDR3 length is 12 residues. V lost 5 bases to trimming and J lost 7 bases, with 12 bases between them. CDR3 nucleotides: TGCAGTGCTGGCCCCATGGGAAATGAGCAGTTCTTC. This sequence encodes CSAGPMGNEQFF.

This clonotype was seen only a few times. The V gene is TRBV4-3, the J gene TRBJ2-6; D assignment may be TRBD1 or TRBD2 (6 bases each). Deletions cut 2 bases from V and 2 bases from J, with 13 bases between. Germline V gene data show CDR1 as LGHNA and CDR2 as YSLEER. The CDR3 length is 17 residues. CDR3 bases: TGCGCCAGCAGCCAAAGAGTAGGGGGGACTGGGGCCAACGTCCTGACTTTC. Its protein product is CASSQRVGGTGANVLTF.

The CDR3 sequence: CARPQYLANPYNEQFF. CDR3 in DNA: TGTGCCAGACCCCAGTATTTAGCCAACCCCTACAATGAGCAGTTCTTC. The rearrangement joins TRBV6-5 to TRBJ2-1, with D hard to call. CDR3 length equals 16 residues. The germline CDR1 and CDR2 sequences are MNHEY and SVGAGI. Trimming removed 9 bases at V and 2 bases at J, with 20 bases between.

This chain links TRBV29-1 with TRBJ2-2, with a tentative D call TRBD2 (6 bases). The CDR3 covers 12 residues. Trimming removed 8 bases at V and 7 bases at J, with 14 bases between. CDR1 and CDR2 (germline): SQVTM, ANQGSEA. The CDR3 nucleotides read TGCAGCACCTTTTCGGGGGACGGGGAGCTGTTTTTT. Its protein is CSTFSGDGELFF.

This chain connects TRBV29-1 to TRBJ2-1; D might be TRBD1 (6 bases). The V gene lost 4 bases and the J gene lost 1 base, with 17 bases spanning the gap. Looked up from germline, CDR1 is SQVTM and CDR2 is ANQGSEA. This CDR3 region has 16 residues. CDR3 protein: CSVVGAGRDSYNEQFF. The CDR3 bases are TGCAGCGTTGTGGGGGCGGGCAGGGATTCCTACAATGAGCAGTTCTTC.

This chain uses TRBV12-3 or TRBV12-4 with TRBJ1-2, with no clear D. Trimming removed 6 bases from V and 8 bases from J, with 25 bases in between. CDR3 length: 16 residues. The CDR3 sequence: CASSVLPGGDSRGYTF. The CDR3 DNA reads as TGTGCCAGCAGCGTATTACCAGGAGGCGATTCGAGGGGCTACACCTTC.

This clonotype was detected only once. The gene calls are TRBV29-1 and TRBJ1-4; 11 bases fit TRBD1. Trimming at V came to 7 bases and at J to 0 bases, leaving 10 bases not matched to a gene. The CDR3 runs 17 residues. From germline, CDR1 is SQVTM and CDR2 ANQGSEA. The CDR3 DNA follows: TGCAGCGCCGGGGGGGACAGGGGGACCCCAACTAATGAAAAACTGTTTTTT. Its protein product is CSAGGDRGTPTNEKLFF.

The chain combines TRBV9 with TRBJ1-2, with D maybe TRBD1 (5 bases). The germline V gene encodes CDR1 SGDLS and CDR2 YYNGEE. This CDR3 is 15 amino acids long. V lost 3 bases and J lost 1, with 13 bases in between. CDR3 region: CASSAGGAVNYGYTF. CDR3 in DNA: TGTGCCAGCAGCGCGGGAGGGGCGGTTAACTATGGCTACACCTTC.

This clonotype was detected only a few times. The chain combines TRBV29-1 with TRBJ2-4; possibly TRBD1 for D (6 bases). With the DNA end fitting TRBJ2-7 better, the J assignment may be wrong. Germline CDR1 reads SQVTM; CDR2 reads ANQGSEA. CDR3 length: 16 amino acids. The CDR3, as DNA: TGCAGCGTTGAGGACCCTTCGACAGTACCCAGGGGCGAGCAGTACTTC. Translating gives CSVEDPSTVPRGEQYF.

This chain links TRBV7-9 with TRBJ2-7; D is ambiguous. This CDR3 has 15 residues. Trimming pared 1 base from V and 2 bases from J, leaving 12 bases between. Germline CDR1 reads SEHNR; CDR2 reads FQNEAQ (reference sequence). As DNA, the CDR3 is TGTGCCAGCAGCTTAGGGCATTGGGCTACCTACGAGCAGTACTTC. Its translation is CASSLGHWATYEQYF.

This clonotype came up a few times. The genes are TRBV29-1 and TRBJ2-7, with 7 bases matching TRBD2. V lost 6 bases to trimming and J lost 1 base; unmatched junction nucleotides: 9. This CDR3 comprises 14 residues. From germline, CDR1 is SQVTM and CDR2 ANQGSEA. The CDR3 protein is CSVSRSGVSYEQYF. Here the CDR3 DNA reads TGCAGCGTCAGCCGGAGCGGGGTTTCCTACGAGCAGTACTTC.